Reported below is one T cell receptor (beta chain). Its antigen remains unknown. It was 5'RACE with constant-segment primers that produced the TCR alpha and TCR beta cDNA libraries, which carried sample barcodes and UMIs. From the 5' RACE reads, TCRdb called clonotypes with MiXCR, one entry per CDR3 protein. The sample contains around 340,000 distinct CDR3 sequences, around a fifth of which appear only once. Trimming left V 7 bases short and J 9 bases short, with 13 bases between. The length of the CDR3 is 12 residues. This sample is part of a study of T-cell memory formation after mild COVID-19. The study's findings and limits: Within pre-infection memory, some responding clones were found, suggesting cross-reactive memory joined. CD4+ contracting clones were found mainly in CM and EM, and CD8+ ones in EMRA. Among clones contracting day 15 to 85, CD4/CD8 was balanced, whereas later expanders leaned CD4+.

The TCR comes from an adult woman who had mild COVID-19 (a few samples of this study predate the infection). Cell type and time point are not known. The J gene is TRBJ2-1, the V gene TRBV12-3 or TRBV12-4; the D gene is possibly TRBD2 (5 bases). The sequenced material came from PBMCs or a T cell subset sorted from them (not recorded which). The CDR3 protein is CASTQPSGEQFF. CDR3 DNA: TGTGCCAGCACCCAACCCAGCGGTGAGCAGTTCTTC.